This T cell receptor (beta chain) was profiled in a study of shared clonotypes between healthy human individuals. A remark on this clone: Its antigen is not known. Other DNA sequences in this sample translate to the same CDR3.

None of the donors, who were healthy HIV-negative adults, had recently had acute infections or vaccinations. Every donor was a Caucasian adult from Nashville, Tennessee. Findings of the study overall: For naive CD4 cells, approximately 5% of clonotypes were shared across a handful of donors. What rarefaction showed was incomplete sorted-subset sequencing despite large depth.

Data came from immunoSEQ multiplex PCR; TCRdb stores just in-frame clones and leaves some out. The table includes a few million clones, 90% to 96% detected once. The CDR3 is 14 amino acids. Per the germline V gene, CDR1 is SGHTA and CDR2 is FQGNSA. V was cut by 1 base and J by 3 bases, with 7 bases left in between. The sample comprised naive CD4+ T cells sorted from blood. Subset in this sample: CD45RA+ positively selected. The chain combines TRBV7-2 with TRBJ1-5; D is ambiguous. The sequence derives from a man between 18 and 35 years old in good health. CDR3 in amino acids: CASSLGRINQPQHF. Written as DNA, the CDR3 is TGTGCCAGCAGCTTAGGACGGATCAATCAGCCCCAGCATTTT.